This TCR beta chain was documented in a study of blood T cells in healthy people across ages (dated by TCRdb to between 2015 and 2017). Regarding the study in general: In model experiments, template switching captured roughly one uniquely barcoded TCR beta cDNA molecule for every two T cells. The donors were divided into four age groups: young (average about 16 years), middle-aged (roughly 40), aged (approximately 62) and long-lived (approximately 74). To track age-related changes in TCR beta repertoire diversity, the study relied on deep sequencing normalized with unique cDNA molecular identifiers. Using the same blood draw, the study looked at two additional independent replicas of 1 million unique cDNA reads for two donors, one aged 18 to 30 and the other aged 80 or older.

From cysteine to phenylalanine, the CDR3 is 16 amino acids long. Only the CDR3 portion is preserved as DNA: 48 bases, with reading frame beginning at the first base. In the germline V gene, CDR1 corresponds to MDHEN and CDR2 to SYDVKM. The germline ends are 17 bases apart after V is trimmed by 5 bases and J by 1 base. This clonotype has only a few counts. This receptor's antigen is unknown. Base qualities are missing; no much larger clone stands one base away. Systemically healthy Caucasian individuals from Russia, around 38 in total and aged 6 to 90 years, were included as donors. Each donor gave ten milliliters of peripheral blood, collected into EDTA-treated Vacutainer tubes. PBMCs were isolated by Ficoll-Paque density-gradient centrifugation, with at least 7 million obtained per sample. Total RNA was extracted from PBMCs with Trizol reagent, with at least 5 micrograms obtained per sample. For every donor, flow cytometry on a PBMC aliquot measured the percentage of naive CD45RAhigh/CD27high T cells.

The receptor library was made with 5' RACE. These reads were obtained on an Illumina HiSeq 2500. A second PCR of roughly 7 to 12 cycles was performed with a sample-barcoded 5' primer and a J-beta primer mix. A template-switch 5' adaptor carrying 12 random nucleotides introduced a unique molecular identifier onto each TCR beta cDNA molecule. Each sample yielded at least 3 million CDR3-containing paired-end reads. First-strand cDNA was synthesized from all RNA with the Mint cDNA synthesis kit, primed by a TRBC-specific oligonucleotide. All cDNA was treated with uracil-DNA glycosylase and then went through a first 18-cycle PCR with the universal primers M1SS and BC2_uni_R. The study's own analysis went as follows. For normalization, 1 million high-quality reads, each with a distinct molecular identifier, were randomly selected from each sample. Instead of being binned into consensus sequences, reads that shared molecular identifiers were thrown out. CDR3 identification, clonotype clustering and error correction used MiTCR with a Q25 quality threshold and the strictest error-elimination algorithm. A nonparametric unseen species model using Euler transformation provided a lower-bound estimate of total TCR beta diversity. Using fastp at Q25 and MiXCR, TCRdb reprocessed the public reads and kept productive beta chains. Each entry is one CDR3 protein sequence, shown with its most common DNA and genes. The V and J calls shown here were made by TCRdb, not taken from the authors' results. The sample table records approximately 760,000 distinct CDR3 sequences; approximately 25% of these occur just once. Together, the top ten hold around 9.2% of the sample.

Beyond this particular receptor, the publication reports: Compared with the aged group, more naive CD4+ T cells, fewer expanded clones and increased TCR diversity were shown by the long-lived group, suggesting age selection. A strong correlation was found between observed TCR beta diversity and the percentage of naive T cells measured by flow cytometry. The CMV infection status of donors was not known, potentially confounding age-related changes in expanded clonotypes. Observed TCR beta diversity per million T cells fell roughly linearly with age, and a significant reduction was already apparent by age roughly 40. Total diversity estimates from one million sequenced T cells were considered lower bounds and underestimates. Because profiling used bulk unsorted PBMCs, naive and antigen-experienced compartments could not be compared conclusively.

This sample was shared with a second study, whose subject was T cells of mothers and their children. Reported in the second study: Nine systemically healthy Caucasian individuals, comprising three mothers and their six children, were included as donors. cDNA synthesis used all of the extracted RNA, with 1.5 ug of RNA in each 15 ul reaction. In the second PCR, the M1S primer added sample barcodes and 2-4 random nucleotides. Over 10 million TCR beta CDR3 reads came from each mother, compared with some 3 million reads from each child. TCR recombination output is similarly shaped by thymic selection in related and unrelated pairs, with a minor effect exerted by inherited differences. Normalized repertoire overlap was always found to be slightly, but never significantly, higher in related mother-child pairs than in unrelated mother-child pairs. Persistent microchimeric T cell clones were not detected, at a sensitivity of around 100 clones per million clonotypes. The study used deep NGS to compare TCR beta repertoires of mothers and children, seeking features distinguishing related mother-child pairs from unrelated individuals. Mothers averaged roughly 40 +/- 4 years of age and children averaged around 10 +/- 4 years. Libraries were sequenced on Illumina HiSeq 2000 with 100+100 nt paired-end reads after adapter ligation with NEBNext reagents. To prevent cross-contamination, the mother and child libraries were prepared a month apart and were sequenced in separate runs. Between roughly 450,000 and 2,000,000 distinct TCR beta clonotypes were identified per donor. Naive TCR beta clonotypes were estimated from low-frequency clonotypes matched to each donor's FACS-determined naive share, without sorting.

The chain is encoded by TRBV28 joined to TRBJ1-1, with no confident D gene call. Material: blood. This TCR was recovered from a boy aged 5-17 years in good health. The CDR3: CASSPADEGSNTEAFF. The nucleotide sequence reads as follows: TGTGCCAGCAGTCCCGCAGACGAGGGATCGAACACTGAAGCTTTCTTT.